The text below deals with one TCR beta chain. What it recognizes is unknown. The germline CDR1 and CDR2 sequences are SGDLS and YYNGEE. The CDR3 has 15 amino acids. V dropped 0 bases and J dropped 0 bases, with 6 bases sitting between them. PCR primers comprised 60 Vbeta and 13 Jbeta primers. Profiled with immunoSEQ multiplex PCR; TCRdb holds only in-frame clones, not every one. The table for this sample gives around 160,000 clones. These data originate in a study of cytomegalovirus exposure and HLA in healthy donors. Regarding the study as a whole: Rare TCR sequences dominated, though some public TCRs recurred in many donors. It was reported that the classifier diagnosed cytomegalovirus status with high specificity and sensitivity in both the original and validation cohorts.

The gene calls are TRBV9 and TRBJ2-2; D is uncertain. Sequences were obtained from PBMCs. This sequence originates from a woman between 50 and 59 years old in good health and CMV-seronegative. The CDR3 region has the DNA TGTGCCAGCAGCGTAGAAGCCGCGAACACCGGGGAGCTGTTTTTT. It is translated as CASSVEAANTGELFF.